A selection of T cell receptor beta chains follows, all from one sample in a study of shared clonotypes between healthy human individuals. TCRdb's copy holds only in-frame clones and misses some; the assay was immunoSEQ multiplex PCR. The repertoire consists of 2 million to 2.5 million clones, with roughly 95% occurring once and the leading ten covering approximately 0.13%. Source material: naive CD4+ T cells sorted from blood. These receptors all stem from a man between 18 and 29 years old in good health. The CDR3 runs from the conserved cysteine through the conserved F or W. D genes are given only for firm matches. Some rows have no size entry. The others give once, few or many, or a class for an expanded clone.

clone size: few
J gene: TRBJ1-3
D gene: -
V gene: TRBV18
CDR3 DNA: TGTGCCAGCTCACCACCGGTAGGCGGAAACACCATATATTTT
CDR3 protein: CASSPPVGGNTIYF

clone size: once
J gene: TRBJ2-2
D gene: -
V gene: TRBV6-6
CDR3 DNA: TGTGCCAGCAGAAAGGGGTCGGACACCGGGGAGCTGTTTTTT
CDR3 protein: CASRKGSDTGELFF

clone size: -
J gene: TRBJ2-4
D gene: -
V gene: TRBV9
CDR3 DNA: TGTGCCAGCAGCGTGGGCAATTTGGGGGGCATTCAGTACTTC
CDR3 protein: CASSVGNLGGIQYF

clone size: -
J gene: TRBJ2-3
D gene: -
V gene: TRBV5-1
CDR3 DNA: TGCGCCAGCAGCTTGGCGGCAGGGAGCACAGATACGCAGTATTTT
CDR3 protein: CASSLAAGSTDTQYF

clone size: -
J gene: TRBJ2-7
D gene: -
V gene: TRBV20-1
CDR3 DNA: TGCAGTGCTTCGGGGATCTACGAGCAGTACTTC
CDR3 protein: CSASGIYEQYF

clone size: once
J gene: TRBJ1-3
D gene: -
V gene: TRBV2
CDR3 DNA: TGTGCCAGCAGTGAAGGGGGGCTGGGAAACACCATATATTTT
CDR3 protein: CASSEGGLGNTIYF

clone size: once
J gene: TRBJ2-7
D gene: -
V gene: TRBV9
CDR3 DNA: TGTGCCAGCAGCGTAGGGCCGATCTACGAGCAGTACTTC
CDR3 protein: CASSVGPIYEQYF

clone size: -
J gene: TRBJ1-2
D gene: -
V gene: TRBV2
CDR3 DNA: TGTGCCAGCAGTGCTATTTTTGGAAACTATGGCTACACCTTC
CDR3 protein: CASSAIFGNYGYTF

clone size: -
J gene: TRBJ2-7
D gene: TRBD1
V gene: TRBV6-1
CDR3 DNA: TGTGCCAGCCTCGCTCCAGGGGGAGCCTACGAGCAGTACTTC
CDR3 protein: CASLAPGGAYEQYF

clone size: -
J gene: TRBJ2-2
D gene: -
V gene: TRBV28
CDR3 DNA: TGTGCCAGCAGTTTGGGCAGGAGACCGAACACCGGGGAGCTGTTTTTT
CDR3 protein: CASSLGRRPNTGELFF

clone size: -
J gene: TRBJ1-5
D gene: -
V gene: TRBV7-2
CDR3 DNA: TGTGCCAGCAGCTTACGCGTAGGTCAGCCCCAGCATTTT
CDR3 protein: CASSLRVGQPQHF

clone size: -
J gene: TRBJ1-3
D gene: -
V gene: TRBV4-2
CDR3 DNA: TGTGCCAGCAGCCAAGATCCGGCAGGGAGTGGAAACACCATATATTTT
CDR3 protein: CASSQDPAGSGNTIYF

clone size: once
J gene: TRBJ2-7
D gene: TRBD1
V gene: TRBV2
CDR3 DNA: TGTGCCAGCAGTGAGGGATTTACAGGGGGCTACGAGCAGTACTTC
CDR3 protein: CASSEGFTGGYEQYF

clone size: -
J gene: TRBJ2-7
D gene: -
V gene: TRBV6-5
CDR3 DNA: TGTGCCAGCAGCAGGGGAAACGAGCAGTACTTC
CDR3 protein: CASSRGNEQYF

clone size: -
J gene: TRBJ1-4
D gene: -
V gene: TRBV5-1
CDR3 DNA: TGCGCCAGCAGCGAGGGGTCGGCTAATGAAAAACTGTTTTTT
CDR3 protein: CASSEGSANEKLFF

clone size: -
J gene: TRBJ2-2
D gene: -
V gene: TRBV2
CDR3 DNA: TGTGCCAGCACCCAGTCGACTGTCACCGGGGAGCTGTTTTTT
CDR3 protein: CASTQSTVTGELFF

clone size: -
J gene: TRBJ2-2
D gene: -
V gene: TRBV10-3
CDR3 DNA: TGTGCCATCATGCGAGGGGTCCCCGGGGAGCTGTTTTTT
CDR3 protein: CAIMRGVPGELFF

clone size: -
J gene: TRBJ2-3
D gene: -
V gene: TRBV7-6
CDR3 DNA: TGTGCCAGCAGCTTAACCGGGGCTAGCACAGATACGCAGTATTTT
CDR3 protein: CASSLTGASTDTQYF

clone size: -
J gene: TRBJ1-6
D gene: -
V gene: TRBV5-6
CDR3 DNA: TGTGCCAGCAGCTTGTTTCAGGGTAATAATTCACCCCTCCACTTT
CDR3 protein: CASSLFQGNNSPLHF

clone size: -
J gene: TRBJ2-3
D gene: TRBD1
V gene: TRBV4-3
CDR3 DNA: TGCGCCAGCAGCCAAGAAGCCAGGGGGTCGAGTAGGGATACGCAGTATTTT
CDR3 protein: CASSQEARGSSRDTQYF